The 10 T cell receptor beta chains in this list originate from one sample, sequenced in a study of CXCR3-negative and CXCR3-positive naive CD8 T cells. The authors prepared UMI-labeled TRB cDNA libraries by 5' RACE. Following a re-call of the 5' RACE reads, TCRdb has one entry per CDR3 protein and lacks DNA. Its clone listing holds some 38,000 distinct CDR3 sequences. Sequencing was done on a sample of memory CD8+ T cells from blood. The receptors come from a human donor in good health. Some clones in this sample may be carry-over from other donors' samples.

This sequence joins TRBV20-1 and TRBJ2-7; TCRdb names TRBD1, which stays unverified in the absence of DNA. CDR3 length: 14 residues. Germline CDR1 DFQATT, CDR2 SNEGSKA (reference sequence). CDR3 protein: CSASRVAGGYEQYF.

This rearrangement joins TRBV9 to TRBJ1-3. CDR1 and CDR2 from the germline V gene are SGDLS and YYNGEE. The CDR3 covers 17 residues. This chain's CDR3 is CASSDSIDGPSGNTIYF. Variable domain in full (rest from reference TRBV9 and TRBJ1-3): DSGVTQTPKHLITATGQRVTLRCSPRSGDLSVYWYQQSLDQGLQFLIQYYNGEERAKGNILERFSAQQFPDLHSELNLSSLELGDSALYFCASSDSIDGPSGNTIYFGEGSWLTVV.

The V gene is TRBV4-2, the J gene TRBJ2-2; the TCRdb call, TRBD1, lacks DNA for checking. Per the germline V gene, CDR1 is LGHNA and CDR2 is YNFKEQ. The CDR3 covers 15 residues. The CDR3 sequence is CASSQELAGTGELFF.

The rearrangement joins TRBV5-1 to TRBJ2-5. The CDR3 has 13 amino acids. Germline V gives CDR1 SGHRS, CDR2 YFSETQ. The CDR3 sequence is CASSLGREETQYF.

The chain joins TRBV6-2 or TRBV6-3 to TRBJ2-7; absent DNA, TCRdb's TRBD1 call cannot be checked. This CDR3 spans 15 amino acids. The germline gives CDR1 MNHEY, CDR2 SVGEGT. The CDR3 loop is CASSVTGGPTYEQYF.

This sequence joins TRBV6-4 and TRBJ2-5; absent DNA, TCRdb's TRBD2 call cannot be checked. This CDR3 region has 15 residues. Looked up from germline, CDR1 is MRHNA and CDR2 is SNTAGT. The CDR3 protein is CASSAGTSGGETQYF.

The J gene is TRBJ2-7, the V gene TRBV4-3. This CDR3 is built from 15 residues. CDR1 and CDR2 from the germline V gene are LGHNA and YSLEER. CDR3 protein: CASSQVRGKYYEQYF.

Frequency places this clonotype as medium-sized. This rearrangement joins TRBV29-1 to TRBJ1-3. CDR3 size: 13 residues. Germline lookup yields CDR1 SQVTM and CDR2 ANQGSEA. The CDR3 is CSVEGDSGNTIYF.

The chain links TRBV27 to TRBJ2-2. Germline V gene lookup returns CDR1 MNHEY and CDR2 SMNVEV (reference sequence). The CDR3 spans 14 residues. The CDR3 is CASSLSPNTGELFF.

The rearrangement joins TRBV29-1 to TRBJ2-5; TCRdb designates TRBD1, a call that cannot be tested without DNA. This CDR3 is 12 amino acids long. The germline V gene encodes CDR1 SQVTM and CDR2 ANQGSEA. The CDR3 loop reads CSVADRGETQYF.